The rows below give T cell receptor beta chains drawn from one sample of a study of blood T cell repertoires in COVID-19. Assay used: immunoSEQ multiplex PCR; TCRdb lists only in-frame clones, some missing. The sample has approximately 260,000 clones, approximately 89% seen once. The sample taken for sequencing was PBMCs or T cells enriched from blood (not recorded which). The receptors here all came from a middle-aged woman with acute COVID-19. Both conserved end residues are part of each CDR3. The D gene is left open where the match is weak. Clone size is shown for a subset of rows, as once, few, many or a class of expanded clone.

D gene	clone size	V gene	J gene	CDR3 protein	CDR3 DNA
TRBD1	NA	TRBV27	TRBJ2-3	CASSSLTTGGSTDTQYF	TGTGCCAGCAGTTCACTAACTACAGGGGGCAGCACAGATACGCAGTATTTT
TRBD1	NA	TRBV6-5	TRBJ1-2	CASRYNPDRAKGYTF	TGTGCCAGCAGGTACAACCCGGACAGGGCTAAGGGCTACACCTTC
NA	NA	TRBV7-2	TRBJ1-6	CASSRGLHSNSPLHF	TGTGCCAGCAGCCGGGGGTTACACAGTAATTCACCCCTCCACTTT
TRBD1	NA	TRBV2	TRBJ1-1	CASRTGGASTEAFF	TGTGCCAGCAGGACAGGGGGCGCGAGTACTGAAGCTTTCTTT
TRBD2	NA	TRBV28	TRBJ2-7	CASRDYSYEQYF	TGTGCCAGCCGGGACTACTCCTACGAGCAGTACTTC
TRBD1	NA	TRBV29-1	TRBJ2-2	CSVSGTGKTGELFF	TGCAGCGTTTCCGGGACAGGGAAAACCGGGGAGCTGTTTTTT
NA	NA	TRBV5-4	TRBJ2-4	CASSIDTKNIQYF	TGTGCCAGCAGCATAGATACCAAAAACATTCAGTACTTC
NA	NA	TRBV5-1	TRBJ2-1	CASSLEPWTGGTLAWGDEQFF	TGCGCCAGCAGCTTGGAACCCTGGACAGGCGGGACCTTAGCTTGGGGGGATGAGCAGTTCTTC
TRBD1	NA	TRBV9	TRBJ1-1	CASSANQGEAFF	TGTGCCAGCAGCGCCAATCAGGGGGAGGCTTTCTTT
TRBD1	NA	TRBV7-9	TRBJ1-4	CASSLWTGGNEKLFF	TGTGCCAGCAGCCTATGGACAGGGGGGAATGAAAAACTGTTTTTT
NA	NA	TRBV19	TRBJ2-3	CASSSSLGSDTQYF	TGTGCCAGTAGTAGCTCACTCGGTTCGGATACGCAGTATTTT
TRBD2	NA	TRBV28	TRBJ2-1	CASSPSSGGVYEQFF	TGTGCCAGCAGCCCGAGTAGCGGGGGGGTCTATGAGCAGTTCTTC
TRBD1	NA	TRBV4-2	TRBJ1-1	CASSPNSGQDTEAFF	TGTGCCAGCAGCCCCAACTCGGGACAGGACACTGAAGCTTTCTTT
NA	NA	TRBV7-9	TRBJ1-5	CASSLTENQPQHF	TGTGCCAGCAGCCTAACAGAGAATCAGCCCCAGCATTTT
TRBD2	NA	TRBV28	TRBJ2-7	CASSFRRGSSYEQYF	TGTGCCAGCAGTTTCAGGCGGGGGAGCTCCTACGAGCAGTACTTC
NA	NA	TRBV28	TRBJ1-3	CASNGLGGLRGNTIYF	TGTGCCAGCAATGGCCTGGGGGGGTTGCGTGGAAACACCATATATTTT
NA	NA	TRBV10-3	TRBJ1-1	CAISRTAVDTEAFF	TGTGCCATCAGTAGGACAGCGGTCGACACTGAAGCTTTCTTT
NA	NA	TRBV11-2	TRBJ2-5	CASSLGSPQAETQYF	TGTGCCAGCAGCCTAGGGTCCCCCCAGGCGGAGACCCAGTACTTC
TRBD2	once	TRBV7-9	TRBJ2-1	CASSLEVAGGYNEQFF	TGTGCCAGCAGCTTAGAGGTAGCGGGAGGCTACAATGAGCAGTTCTTC
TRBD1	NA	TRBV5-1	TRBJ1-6	CASESGTGGNSPLHF	TGCGCCAGCGAGTCCGGGACAGGGGGTAATTCACCCCTCCACTTT
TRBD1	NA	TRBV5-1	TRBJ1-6	CASSLKPQGAEGPLHF	TGCGCCAGCAGCCTGAAACCACAGGGGGCAGAAGGGCCCCTCCACTTT
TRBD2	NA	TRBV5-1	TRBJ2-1	CASSILSGSGSYNEQFF	TGCGCCAGCAGCATTCTCAGCGGGAGCGGCTCCTACAATGAGCAGTTCTTC
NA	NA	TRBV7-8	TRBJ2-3	CASSLAAADTQYF	TGTGCCAGCAGCTTAGCGGCGGCAGATACGCAGTATTTT